The next 21 T cell receptor beta chains were all read from a single sample in a study of CD8 T cells in Susac syndrome. The authors reverse transcribed roughly 0.5 to 1 ug RNA with random hexamers. From the immunoSEQ multiplex PCR reads, TCRdb called clonotypes with MiXCR, one entry per CDR3 protein. Of around 150,000 distinct CDR3 sequences listed, approximately 94% are singletons. Material for sequencing was CD4+ T cells from PBMCs. Receptor source: a human donor with multiple sclerosis.

The chain combines TRBV5-1 with TRBJ2-7, with D unclear. The CDR3 has 15 amino acids. Germline CDR1 reads SGHRS; CDR2 reads YFSETQ. Trimming pared 4 bases from V and 1 base from J, leaving 15 bases between. CDR3 nucleotide sequence: TGCGCCAGCAGCCCAGTTCAGGTCGGGTCCTACGAGCAGTACTTC. Translating it yields CASSPVQVGSYEQYF.

The V and J genes are TRBV7-9 and TRBJ2-4, with D tentatively TRBD1 (6 bases). Germline V gene sequence: CDR1 SEHNR, CDR2 FQNEAQ (reference sequence). V shed 3 bases and J shed 0 bases, with 12 bases lying between them. The CDR3 spans 16 residues. This CDR3 is CASSLGQALAKNIQYF. The CDR3 DNA is TGTGCCAGCAGCTTGGGACAAGCCCTAGCCAAAAACATTCAGTACTTC.

This clonotype was detected only once. The gene calls are TRBV30 and TRBJ2-5, with D perhaps matching TRBD1 or TRBD2 (6 bases each). The CDR3 sequence is 13 residues long. With 4 bases removed from V and 4 bases from J, the gap between germline ends came to 13 bases. Germline V gene sequence: CDR1 GTSNPN, CDR2 SVGIG (reference sequence). CDR3 nucleotide sequence: TGTGCCTGGACAGAGGGGGGAGTAGAGACCCAGTACTTC. Translated: CAWTEGGVETQYF. Together with reference TRBV30 and TRBJ2-5, the CDR3 gives the full variable domain: SQTIHQWPATLVQPVGSPLSLECTVEGTSNPNLYWYRQAAGRGLQLLFYSVGIGQISSEVPQNLSASRPQDRQFILSSKKLLLSDSGFYLCAWTEGGVETQYFGPGTRLLVL.

The V call is TRBV29-1, the J call TRBJ2-5; D not certain. CDR1 and CDR2 from the germline V gene are SQVTM and ANQGSEA. The CDR3 covers 12 residues. Between the trimmed V and J ends, which lost 8 bases and 7 bases, there was a span of 17 bases. CDR3 DNA sequence: TGCAGCACTCAAGGCAGCTCGGGGACCCAGTACTTC. Its translation: CSTQGSSGTQYF.

The V and J genes are TRBV20-1 and TRBJ1-2; TRBD1 agrees at 8 bases. This CDR3 is built from 13 residues. Germline loops: CDR1 DFQATT, CDR2 SNEGSKA (reference sequence). V lost 6 bases, J lost 4 bases, and 7 bases stayed unmatched. The CDR3 bases are TGCAGTGCCTGGACAGGGAATTCCTATGGCTACACCTTC. Its protein is CSAWTGNSYGYTF.

The genes are TRBV5-1 and TRBJ1-1; 9 bases map to TRBD1. The CDR3 has 17 residues. CDR1 and CDR2 from the germline V gene are SGHRS and YFSETQ. With 1 base clipped from V and 2 bases from J, the junction kept 9 bases outside the gene matches. The chain's CDR3 is CASSLRSPGQGNTEAFF. The CDR3 DNA is TGCGCCAGCAGCTTGAGATCACCGGGACAGGGTAACACTGAAGCTTTCTTT.

This rearrangement joins TRBV7-9 to TRBJ2-7; TRBD2 might be the D (6 bases). CDR3 length equals 14 residues. Trimming took 2 bases from V and 0 from J, leaving 8 bases between them. Germline V gene data show CDR1 as SEHNR and CDR2 as FQNEAQ (reference sequence). This CDR3 reads CASSLKRASYEQYF. The CDR3 coding sequence is TGTGCCAGCAGCTTAAAGCGGGCCTCCTACGAGCAGTACTTC. Full variable domain (missing parts from reference TRBV7-9 and TRBJ2-7): DTGVSQNPRHKITKRGQNVTFRCDPISEHNRLYWYRQTLGQGPEFLTYFQNEAQLEKSRLLSDRFSAERPKGSFSTLEIQRTEQGDSAMYLCASSLKRASYEQYFGPGTRLTVT.

This rearrangement joins TRBV7-6 to TRBJ2-5; tentatively, D is TRBD2 (5 bases). Germline values: CDR1 SGHVS, CDR2 FNYEAQ. The CDR3 is 13 residues long. Deletions cut 8 bases from V and 5 bases from J, with 15 bases between. The CDR3: CASGLSDGETQYF. The CDR3 nucleotides read TGTGCCAGCGGACTTAGCGACGGCGAGACCCAGTACTTC.

The genes are TRBV20-1 and TRBJ2-3; 12 positions agree with TRBD2. Germline trimming cut 6 bases from V and 5 bases from J; bases unmatched to any gene: 9. CDR3 size: 15 residues. Germline CDR1 DFQATT, CDR2 SNEGSKA (reference sequence). CDR3 loop: CSATLLAGGGDTQYF. In DNA form, the CDR3 reads TGCAGTGCCACGTTACTAGCGGGAGGTGGAGATACGCAGTATTTT.

This rearrangement joins TRBV19 to TRBJ2-1; TRBD2 aligns across 14 bases. Germline trimming cut 5 bases from V and 5 bases from J; bases unmatched to any gene: 8. This CDR3 is 17 amino acids long. Germline V gene lookup returns CDR1 LNHDA and CDR2 SQIVND (reference sequence). CDR3 residues: CASSAGTSGSTDNEQFF. The CDR3 nucleotides are TGTGCCAGTAGTGCGGGGACTAGCGGGAGCACGGACAATGAGCAGTTCTTC.

The rearrangement joins TRBV29-1 to TRBJ2-4; weak D call: TRBD1 (6 bases). V shed 6 bases and J shed 9 bases, with 9 bases lying between them. The length of the CDR3 is 10 residues. CDR1 is SQVTM, CDR2 ANQGSEA, per germline. DNA for the CDR3: TGCAGCGTCGGACAGTCCATTCAGTACTTC. Translation: CSVGQSIQYF.

This clonotype was recorded once. The J gene is TRBJ1-2, the V gene TRBV3-1; D call uncertain. Trimming removed 4 bases at V and 7 bases at J, with 7 bases between. The germline V gene encodes CDR1 LGHDT and CDR2 YNNKEL (reference sequence). The CDR3 covers 11 residues. The CDR3 is CASSLDAGYTF. The CDR3 bases are TGTGCCAGCAGCCTCGACGCTGGCTACACCTTC.

The chain combines TRBV29-1 with TRBJ2-2; D is undetermined. Trimming removed 4 bases at V and 4 bases at J, with 10 bases between. The CDR3 spans 13 residues. In germline, CDR1 is SQVTM, CDR2 ANQGSEA. In DNA, the CDR3 is TGCAGCGTTGTATGGCAGCCCACCGGGGAGCTGTTTTTT. Translated: CSVVWQPTGELFF.

The chain is built from TRBV7-9 and TRBJ1-2; 8 bases fit TRBD1. The CDR3 covers 16 residues. Trimming cost V 2 bases and J 1 base; bases outside gene matches: 6. CDR1 SEHNR and CDR2 FQNEAQ come from the germline V gene (reference sequence). In DNA, the CDR3 is TGTGCCAGCAGCTTAAGGCGACAGGGGATTAACTATGGCTACACCTTC. Protein product: CASSLRRQGINYGYTF.

In its sample, this clonotype was seen once. The rearrangement links TRBV15 to TRBJ2-2; TRBD1 might be the D (5 bases). The CDR3 runs 16 residues. The V gene's germline CDR1 is LNHNV and CDR2 YYDKDF (reference sequence). V shed 1 base and J shed 6 bases, with 15 bases lying between them. CDR3 region: CATSRGTWTRPGELFF. CDR3 DNA sequence: TGTGCCACCAGCAGAGGAACCTGGACAAGGCCCGGGGAGCTGTTTTTT.

The chain recombines TRBV25-1 with TRBJ2-3; no definite D call. CDR3 length: 14 residues. Germline CDR1 MGHDK, CDR2 SYGVNS. Trimming took 5 bases from V and 6 from J, leaving 15 bases between them. CDR3 in amino acids: CASSSEPFSDTQYF. As DNA, the CDR3 is TGTGCCAGCAGTTCAGAACCGTTCTCCGATACGCAGTATTTT.

J is TRBJ2-3 and V is TRBV4-1; D might be TRBD2 (6 bases). The V gene lost 1 base and the J gene lost 1 base, with 9 bases spanning the gap. CDR3 length: 15 residues. Germline CDR1 reads MGHRA; CDR2 reads YSYEKL. The CDR3 region is CASSQVGLRTDTQYF. The CDR3 coding sequence is TGCGCCAGCAGCCAAGTGGGACTCCGCACAGATACGCAGTATTTT.

The chain couples TRBV28 to TRBJ1-2; the match to TRBD1 covers 9 bases. The CDR3 runs to 14 residues. Germline trimming cut 3 bases from V and 7 bases from J; bases unmatched to any gene: 6. Germline CDR1 is MDHEN and CDR2 is SYDVKM. CDR3 sequence: CASSLVQGAGGYTF. The CDR3 DNA follows: TGTGCCAGCAGTTTGGTACAGGGGGCAGGTGGCTACACCTTC.

J is TRBJ2-5 and V is TRBV7-9; D gene unclear. Germline assignment: CDR1 SEHNR and CDR2 FQNEAQ (reference sequence). V was clipped by 5 bases and J by 2 bases, with 6 bases between them. The CDR3 extends over 12 amino acids. Written as DNA, the CDR3 is TGTGCCAGCAGCCCGATACAAGAGACCCAGTACTTC. This encodes CASSPIQETQYF.

This chain's CDR3 is CASRPPAGSTDTQYF. Written as DNA, the CDR3 is TGTGCCAGCAGACCCCCAGCGGGGAGCACAGATACGCAGTATTTT. The chain combines TRBV12-3 or TRBV12-4 with TRBJ2-3; 7 positions agree with TRBD2. This CDR3 comprises 15 residues. With V trimmed by 6 bases and J by 0 bases, 6 bases remained unmatched.

The chain carries TRBV20-1 and TRBJ2-1; D is unresolved. Germline CDR1 reads DFQATT; CDR2 reads SNEGSKA (reference sequence). This CDR3 has 13 amino acids. Trimming stripped 3 bases from V and 3 bases from J, with 9 bases between. The DNA of the CDR3 is TGCAGTGCTAGGGATATCTTCTACAATGAGCAGTTCTTC. Translated: CSARDIFYNEQFF.